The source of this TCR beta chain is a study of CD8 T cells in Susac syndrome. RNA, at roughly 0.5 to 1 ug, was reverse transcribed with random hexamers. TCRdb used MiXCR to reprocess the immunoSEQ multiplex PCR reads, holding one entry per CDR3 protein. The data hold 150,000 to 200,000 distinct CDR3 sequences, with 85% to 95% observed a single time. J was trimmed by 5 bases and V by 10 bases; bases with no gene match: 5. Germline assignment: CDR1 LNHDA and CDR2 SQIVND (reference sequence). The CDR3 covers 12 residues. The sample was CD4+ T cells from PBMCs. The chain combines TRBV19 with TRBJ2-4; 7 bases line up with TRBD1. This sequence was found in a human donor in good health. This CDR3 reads CATRQGQNIQYF. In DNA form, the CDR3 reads TGTGCCACTCGACAGGGTCAAAACATTCAGTACTTC. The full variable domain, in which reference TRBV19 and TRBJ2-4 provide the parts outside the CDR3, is DGGITQSPKYLFRKEGQNVTLSCEQNLNHDAMYWYRQDPGQGLRLIYYSQIVNDFQKGDIAEGYSVSREKKESFPLTVTSAQKNPTAFYLCATRQGQNIQYFGAGTRLSVL.